Following are 17 T cell receptor beta chains from one sample sequenced in a study of blood T cell repertoires in COVID-19. Generated by immunoSEQ multiplex PCR, the TCRdb table keeps only in-frame clones and is missing some. The table has around 300,000 clones, around 91% seen once. The specimen was PBMCs or T cells enriched from blood (not recorded which). The source is a woman between 18 and 29 years old with acute COVID-19.

The chain uses TRBV11-2 and TRBJ1-6; D call uncertain. Trimming pared 3 bases from V and 5 bases from J, leaving 8 bases between. Looked up from germline, CDR1 is SGHAT and CDR2 is FQNNGV. CDR3 size: 14 residues. The CDR3 DNA reads as TGTGCCAGCAGCTTCGACCGGGATAATTCACCCCTCCACTTT. It codes for CASSFDRDNSPLHF.

The V gene is TRBV7-6, the J gene TRBJ2-5, with D tentatively TRBD2 (5 bases). Per the germline V gene, CDR1 is SGHVS and CDR2 is FNYEAQ. This CDR3 region has 16 residues. Trimming stripped 3 bases from V and 5 bases from J, with 19 bases between. The CDR3 region has the DNA TGTGCCAGCAGCTTTAACCCCGGGAATCTGGGGGAGACCCAGTACTTC. This sequence encodes CASSFNPGNLGETQYF.

This chain connects TRBV19 to TRBJ2-7, with 9 bases aligning to TRBD2. The CDR3 sequence is 15 residues long. Germline lookup yields CDR1 LNHDA and CDR2 SQIVND (reference sequence). After removal of 4 bases from V and 6 bases from J, the junction contained 10 bases not matched to a gene. CDR3 nucleotide sequence: TGTGCCAGTAGTAAAGGGTTAGCGGGAGTATCCGAGCAGTACTTC. It codes for CASSKGLAGVSEQYF. Based on the CDR3 plus reference TRBV19 and TRBJ2-7, the full variable domain is DGGITQSPKYLFRKEGQNVTLSCEQNLNHDAMYWYRQDPGQGLRLIYYSQIVNDFQKGDIAEGYSVSREKKESFPLTVTSAQKNPTAFYLCASSKGLAGVSEQYFGPGTRLTVT.

V usage is TRBV18 and J usage is TRBJ1-4; a weak D match, TRBD1 (5 bases). Trimming removed 4 bases from V and 7 bases from J, with 7 bases in between. Germline assignment: CDR1 KGHSH and CDR2 LQKENI. The CDR3 has 12 amino acids. The CDR3 reads CASSLQGEKLFF. CDR3 nucleotide sequence: TGTGCCAGCTCACTCCAGGGTGAAAAACTGTTTTTT.

V gene TRBV7-9 combines with J gene TRBJ2-3; 8 positions match TRBD2. The CDR3 runs to 15 residues. J was trimmed by 0 bases and V by 5 bases; bases with no gene match: 4. Germline CDR1 reads SEHNR; CDR2 reads FQNEAQ (reference sequence). The CDR3 nucleotides are TGTGCCAGCAGCCAAAGCGGGGGAAGCACAGATACGCAGTATTTT. Its protein product is CASSQSGGSTDTQYF.

The chain employs TRBV29-1 and TRBJ1-1; D not resolved. The CDR3 sequence is 11 residues long. V was trimmed by 1 base and J by 5 bases, leaving 5 bases between them. Looked up from germline, CDR1 is SQVTM and CDR2 is ANQGSEA. The CDR3 nucleotides are TGCAGCGTTGAAGCGGTGACTGAAGCTTTCTTT. Translation: CSVEAVTEAFF.

The V call is TRBV2, the J call TRBJ1-2; D might be TRBD1 (6 bases). The germline gives CDR1 SNHLY, CDR2 FYNNEI. The CDR3 has 16 residues. The V end was cut by 2 bases, the J end by 1 base, with 14 bases between. The CDR3 DNA reads as TGTGCCAGCAGTGAAATGGGGGGGGCGATTAACTATGGCTACACCTTC. Translating gives CASSEMGGAINYGYTF.

The chain recombines TRBV5-1 with TRBJ1-2; weak D call: TRBD1 (5 bases). Per the germline V gene, CDR1 is SGHRS and CDR2 is YFSETQ. The CDR3 consists of 15 residues. The V end was cut by 1 base, the J end by 6 bases, with 16 bases between. The CDR3 DNA is TGCGCCAGCAGCTTGCGGCCCGACAGTCCCGATGGCTACACCTTC. Its protein product is CASSLRPDSPDGYTF.

The chain links TRBV3-1 (or the pseudogene TRBV3-2) to TRBJ2-5; 8 nucleotides align to TRBD1. V was pared by 6 bases and J by 2 bases, with 5 bases of the junction left unmatched. The CDR3 consists of 14 residues. Germline V gives CDR1 LGHDT, CDR2 YNNKEL (reference sequence). The CDR3, as DNA: TGTGCCAGCAGACGGACAGGGCTACAAGAGACCCAGTACTTC. It specifies CASRRTGLQETQYF.

V and J are TRBV18 and TRBJ2-5; 15 nucleotides match TRBD2. The V gene's germline CDR1 is KGHSH and CDR2 LQKENI. After removal of 3 bases from V and 4 bases from J, the junction contained 3 bases not matched to a gene. This CDR3 is built from 16 residues. The chain's CDR3 is CASSPGLAGGVETQYF. The CDR3, as DNA: TGTGCCAGCTCACCGGGACTAGCGGGAGGAGTAGAGACCCAGTACTTC. The full variable domain, in which reference TRBV18 and TRBJ2-5 provide the parts outside the CDR3, is NAGVMQNPRHLVRRRGQEARLRCSPMKGHSHVYWYRQLPEEGLKFMVYLQKENIIDESGMPKERFSAEFPKEGPSILRIQQVVRGDSAAYFCASSPGLAGGVETQYFGPGTRLLVL.

The V call is TRBV4-1, the J call TRBJ1-2; 8 nucleotides align to TRBD1. Germline V gene data show CDR1 as MGHRA and CDR2 as YSYEKL. V shed 0 bases, J shed 5 bases, and the junction held 17 bases outside the gene matches. This CDR3 is built from 19 residues. CDR3 region: CASSQDLGQGLVDRYGYTF. CDR3 DNA: TGCGCCAGCAGCCAAGATCTAGGACAGGGTTTGGTCGATAGGTATGGCTACACCTTC.

V and J are TRBV6-2 or TRBV6-3 and TRBJ2-3, with 7 bases lining up with TRBD1. Germline CDR1 is MNHEY and CDR2 is SVGEGT. The CDR3 spans 15 residues. J was trimmed by 6 bases and V by 7 bases; bases with no gene match: 13. The CDR3 region is CASNPGGPNQDTQYF. The CDR3 region has the DNA TGTGCCAGCAACCCAGGGGGACCAAACCAGGATACGCAGTATTTT.

This chain uses TRBV29-1 with TRBJ2-1; 9 bases are a match to TRBD2. Germline assignment: CDR1 SQVTM and CDR2 ANQGSEA. The CDR3 loop spans 14 amino acids. V gave up 3 bases and J gave up 10 bases; unmatched junction bases: 10. The CDR3 nucleotides read TGCAGCGTTGAGACGGGACTAGCATCACCCGAGCAGTTCTTC. This gives the protein CSVETGLASPEQFF.

As concerns this clone: The sample has other DNA sequences that encode this CDR3 too. The chain has TRBV27 and TRBJ2-7; D unclear. CDR1 and CDR2 (germline): MNHEY, SMNVEV (reference sequence). Between the trimmed V and J ends, which lost 4 bases and 7 bases, there was a span of 8 bases. The CDR3 is 11 residues long. The CDR3 spells CASSSGGEQYF. For the CDR3, the DNA is TGTGCCAGCAGTTCGGGTGGGGAGCAGTACTTC.

This clone was seen only once. This chain joins TRBV30 and TRBJ2-2; D possibly corresponds to TRBD1 (6 bases). This CDR3 comprises 13 residues. V was clipped by 4 bases and J by 4 bases, with 10 bases between them. CDR1 is GTSNPN and CDR2 is SVGIG in the germline V gene (reference sequence). The CDR3 region has the DNA TGTGCCTGGAACAGGGCTGGCACCGGGGAGCTGTTTTTT. It yields the protein CAWNRAGTGELFF.

This clone was observed once. This chain links TRBV4-3 with TRBJ2-7; TRBD2 matches 12 bases. Germline CDR1 LGHNA, CDR2 YSLEER. The J segment lost 0 bases and the V segment lost 2 bases, leaving 8 bases of the junction unmatched. The CDR3 is 18 residues long. The CDR3 sequence: CASSQYASGRESSYEQYF. CDR3 DNA: TGCGCCAGCAGCCAATATGCTAGCGGGAGGGAAAGCTCCTACGAGCAGTACTTC.

This clone has just one count. V is TRBV4-3 and J is TRBJ2-1; 10 nucleotides agree with TRBD2. The CDR3 loop spans 16 amino acids. Trimming at V came to 0 bases and at J to 8 bases, leaving 7 bases not matched to a gene. Germline lookup yields CDR1 LGHNA and CDR2 YSLEER. The CDR3: CASSQERIAGGDEQFF. The CDR3 DNA follows: TGCGCCAGCAGCCAAGAGAGGATAGCGGGGGGTGATGAGCAGTTCTTC.